This TCR beta chain appears in the sequencing data of a study of CD8 T cells in Susac syndrome. CD8+ and CD4+ blood T cells underwent TCR beta sequencing. While CD8+ and CD4+ T cells were isolated negatively, TEMRA cells were enriched by FACS. From germline, CDR1 is LGHNA and CDR2 YNFKEQ. J lost 9 bases, V lost 1 base, and 10 bases had no gene match. This CDR3 region has 16 residues. General study points: The total CD8+ repertoires yielded sixteen Susac-specific public clones and the CD8+ TEMRA repertoires yielded a few.

Reverse transcription of 0.5 to 1 ug RNA was performed with random hexamers. TCRdb re-called the immunoSEQ multiplex PCR reads with MiXCR, one entry per CDR3 protein. This table has 100,000 to 150,000 distinct CDR3 sequences, about 93% appearing once. As for this clonotype: Its antigen remains unknown.

This receptor was identified in a human donor with Susac syndrome. The material sequenced was CD8+ T cells from PBMCs. V and J are TRBV4-2 and TRBJ2-1; 9 bases match TRBD2. The CDR3 DNA reads TGTGCCAGCAGCCAAGGAGGGCGGGAGGGCCGGAGTGAGCAGTTCTTC. Protein: CASSQGGREGRSEQFF.